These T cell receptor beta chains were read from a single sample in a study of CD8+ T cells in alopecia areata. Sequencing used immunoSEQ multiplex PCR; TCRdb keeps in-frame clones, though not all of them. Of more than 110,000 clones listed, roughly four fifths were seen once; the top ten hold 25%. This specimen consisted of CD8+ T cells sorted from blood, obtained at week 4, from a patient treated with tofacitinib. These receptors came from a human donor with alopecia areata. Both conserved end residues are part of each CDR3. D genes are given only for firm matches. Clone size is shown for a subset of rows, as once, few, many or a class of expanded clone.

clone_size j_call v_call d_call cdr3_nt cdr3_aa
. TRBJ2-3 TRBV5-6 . TGTGCCAGCAGCTTGGTAGCTAGCGCAGATACGCAGTATTTT CASSLVASADTQYF
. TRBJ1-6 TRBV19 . TGTGCCAGTAGTATATCGGAGAATGGATCACCCCTCCACTTT CASSISENGSPLHF
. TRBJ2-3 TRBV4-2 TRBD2 TGTGCCAGCAGCCGAGCGGGGAGTAGCACAGATACGCAGTATTTT CASSRAGSSTDTQYF
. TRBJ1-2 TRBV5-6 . TGTGCCAGCAGCTTCCCGACAACTGGCTACACCTTC CASSFPTTGYTF
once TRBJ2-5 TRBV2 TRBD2 TGTGCCAGCAGCGGGAAGACTAGCGGTCTACAAGAGACCCAGTACTTC CASSGKTSGLQETQYF
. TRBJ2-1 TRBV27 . TGTGCCAGCAGTTTCCTCGATTTCAATGAGCAGTTCTTC CASSFLDFNEQFF
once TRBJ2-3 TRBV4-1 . TGCGCCAGCAGCCAAGAGGGACTAGATACGCAGTATTTT CASSQEGLDTQYF
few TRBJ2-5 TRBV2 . TGTGCCACAATTGGGGGCCCGGGAGAGACCCAGTACTTC CATIGGPGETQYF
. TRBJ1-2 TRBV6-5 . TGTGCCAGCAGTTACAGTGGGGGGCAAGGCTACACCTTC CASSYSGGQGYTF
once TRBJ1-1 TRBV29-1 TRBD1 TGCAGCGCCGGGACAGGGGGTACGTCTGAAGCTTTCTTT CSAGTGGTSEAFF
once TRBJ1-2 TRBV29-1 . TGCAGCGTTCAGGCTCAGGGGTACTATGGCTACACCTTC CSVQAQGYYGYTF
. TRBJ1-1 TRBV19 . TGTGCCAGTCAAGGGGGGAAGTTAATGAACACTGAAGCTTTCTTT CASQGGKLMNTEAFF
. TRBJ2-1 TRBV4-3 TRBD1 TGCGCCAGCAGCCAAGGAAGGGGGCCGAACAATGAGCAGTTCTTC CASSQGRGPNNEQFF
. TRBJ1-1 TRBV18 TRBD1 TGTGCCAGCTCACCACCGTTCTACAGGGGGCAAGTCACTGAAGCTTTCTTT CASSPPFYRGQVTEAFF
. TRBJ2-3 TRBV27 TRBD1 TGTGCCAGCAGTACCAGATGGACAGGGCCCACAGATACGCAGTATTTT CASSTRWTGPTDTQYF
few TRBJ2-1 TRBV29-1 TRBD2 TGCAGCGTCCGACTAGCGGGGGGGCCGGGTTACAATGAGCAGTTCTTC CSVRLAGGPGYNEQFF
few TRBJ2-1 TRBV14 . TGTGCCAGCAGCCTTCGAAACAATGAGCAGTTCTTC CASSLRNNEQFF
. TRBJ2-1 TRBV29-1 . TGCAGCGTTGAGGGGGGACCCTACAATGAGCAGTTCTTC CSVEGGPYNEQFF
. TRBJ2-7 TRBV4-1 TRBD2 TGCGCCAGCAGCCAAGTTCTCGGGGGGGCACCCTACGAGCAGTACTTC CASSQVLGGAPYEQYF
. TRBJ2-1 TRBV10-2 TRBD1 TGCGCCAGCAGTGAGTCCGGGACAGGGGGGTACAATGAGCAGTTCTTC CASSESGTGGYNEQFF
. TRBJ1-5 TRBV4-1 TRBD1 TGCGCCAGCAGCCAAGAATGGGGACAGAGCAATCAGCCCCAGCATTTT CASSQEWGQSNQPQHF
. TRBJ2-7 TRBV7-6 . TGTGCCAGCAGCTTAATCGGCGACGAGCAGTACTTC CASSLIGDEQYF
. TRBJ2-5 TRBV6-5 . TGTGCCAGCAGTTACTTCGGCGGGGACAAGACCCAGTACTTC CASSYFGGDKTQYF
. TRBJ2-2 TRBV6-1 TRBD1 TGTGCCAGCAGTGACGGGCAGGGGGCGCGTTATACCGGGGAGCTGTTTTTT CASSDGQGARYTGELFF
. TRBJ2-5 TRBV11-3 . TGTGCCAGCAGCACCTTGGACAGCCAAGAGACCCAGTACTTC CASSTLDSQETQYF
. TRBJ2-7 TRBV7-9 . TGTGCCAGCAGCGACGATACGGGACGTAGCTCCTACGAGCAGTACTTC CASSDDTGRSSYEQYF
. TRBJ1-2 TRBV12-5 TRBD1 TGTGCTAGTGGTTTGTACCTCAGGGGGCACAACTATGGCTACACCTTC CASGLYLRGHNYGYTF
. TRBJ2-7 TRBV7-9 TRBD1 TGTGCCAGCAGCTCGGACAGGGGGGAGTTCGACGAGCAGTACTTC CASSSDRGEFDEQYF
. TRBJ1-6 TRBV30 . TGTGCCTGGAGTAGACAGGTCGAGCATTCACCCCTCCACTTT CAWSRQVEHSPLHF
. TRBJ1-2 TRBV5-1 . TGCGCCAGCAGCTTGGAGTCGATCGGCTATGGCTACACCTTC CASSLESIGYGYTF
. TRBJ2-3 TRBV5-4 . TGTGCCAGCAGCCAAGAGGCCCTGGCCACAGATACGCAGTATTTT CASSQEALATDTQYF
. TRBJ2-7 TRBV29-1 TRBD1 TGCAGCGTTGTAGGGACAGGGCGAATCTACGAGCAGTACTTC CSVVGTGRIYEQYF
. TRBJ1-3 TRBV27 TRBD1 TGTGCCAGCAGTCCGGACAGGGGATACACCATATATTTT CASSPDRGYTIYF
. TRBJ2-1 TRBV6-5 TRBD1 TGTGCCAGCAGTTACCCGGTAGGGACAGAGAAGTTCTTC CASSYPVGTEKFF
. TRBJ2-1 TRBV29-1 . TGCAGCGGGACGGACAATGAGCAGTTCTTC CSGTDNEQFF
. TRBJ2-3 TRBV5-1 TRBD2 TGCGCCAGCAGCTTCTCTCTAGCGGGCACAGATACGCAGTATTTT CASSFSLAGTDTQYF
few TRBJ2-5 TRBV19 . TGTGCCAGTAGTAGGACTGGGGTGGAGACCCAGTACTTC CASSRTGVETQYF
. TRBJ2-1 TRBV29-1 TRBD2 TGCAGCGTTGAGGCGGGAGGCAGGGTAGAATTAGGTGTGCAGTTCTTC CSVEAGGRVELGVQFF
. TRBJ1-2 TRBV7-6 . TGTGCCAGCAGCCCTCGGGGTGTAGGGTTCAACTATGGCTACACCTTC CASSPRGVGFNYGYTF
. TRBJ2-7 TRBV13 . TGTGCCAGCAGCTTGGGGACAAACGAGCAGTACTTC CASSLGTNEQYF
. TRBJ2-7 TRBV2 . TGTGCCAGCAGTGAGGCGGTGACCTACGAGCAGTACTTC CASSEAVTYEQYF
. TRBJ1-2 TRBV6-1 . TGTGCCAGCAGTTCACAATTGACGGCTAACTATGGCTACACCTTC CASSSQLTANYGYTF
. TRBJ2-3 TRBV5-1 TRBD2 TGCGCCAGCAGCTTTAGCGGGGGCATCACAGATACGCAGTATTTT CASSFSGGITDTQYF
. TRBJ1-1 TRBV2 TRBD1 TGTGCCAGCACTCTGGCGACAGGGGTGAACACTGAAGCTTTCTTT CASTLATGVNTEAFF
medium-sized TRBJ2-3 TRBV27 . TGTGCCAGCAGTTTATCTAGGCCAGATACGCAGTATTTT CASSLSRPDTQYF
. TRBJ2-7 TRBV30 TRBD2 TGTGCCTGGAGGTCCTATGAGGGGAGGGCTTACTTC CAWRSYEGRAYF
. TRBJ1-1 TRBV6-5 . TGTGCCAGCAGTTGGGGAACCGTGAACACTGAAGCTTTCTTT CASSWGTVNTEAFF
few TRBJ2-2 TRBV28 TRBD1 TGTGCCAGCACCTTGGGACAGGGAAACACCGGGGAGCTGTTTTTT CASTLGQGNTGELFF
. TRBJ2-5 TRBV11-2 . TGTGCCAGCAGCTTAGAGGGCGCGGAGACCCAGTACTTC CASSLEGAETQYF
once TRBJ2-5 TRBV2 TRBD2 TGTGCCAGCAGTAGGGCTAGCGGGGGAGGGAAGACCCAGTACTTC CASSRASGGGKTQYF
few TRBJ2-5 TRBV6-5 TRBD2 TGTGCCAGTAGCGGGGACCAAGAGACCCAGTACTTC CASSGDQETQYF
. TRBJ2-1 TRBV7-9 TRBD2 TGTGCCAGCAGCTTACTAGAGGCGGGGGAGAATGAGCAGTTCTTC CASSLLEAGENEQFF
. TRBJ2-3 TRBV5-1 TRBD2 TGCGCCAGCAGCTTGGTCCCGCGACTAGCGGGGGGGACAGATACGCAGTATTTT CASSLVPRLAGGTDTQYF
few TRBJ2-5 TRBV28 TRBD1 TGTGCCAGCAGCCCCGACAGGGTATGGACCCAGTACTTC CASSPDRVWTQYF
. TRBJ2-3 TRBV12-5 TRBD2 TGTGCTAGTGGTTTTCTTGGCGGGGGAGATACAGATACGCAGTATTTT CASGFLGGGDTDTQYF